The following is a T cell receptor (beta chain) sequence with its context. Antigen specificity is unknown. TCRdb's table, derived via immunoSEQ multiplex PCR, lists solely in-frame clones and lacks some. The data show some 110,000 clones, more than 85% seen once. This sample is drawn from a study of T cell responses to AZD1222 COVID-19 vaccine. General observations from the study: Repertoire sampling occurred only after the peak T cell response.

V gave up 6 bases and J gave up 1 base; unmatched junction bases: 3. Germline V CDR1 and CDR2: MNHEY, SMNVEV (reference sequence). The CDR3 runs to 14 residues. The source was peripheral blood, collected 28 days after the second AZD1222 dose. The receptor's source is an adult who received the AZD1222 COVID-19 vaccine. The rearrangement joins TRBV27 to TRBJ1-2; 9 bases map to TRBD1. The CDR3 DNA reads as TGTGCCAGCAGCGACAGGGGGAATAACTATGGCTACACCTTC. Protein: CASSDRGNNYGYTF.